The entry below gives a single TCR beta chain sequence along with its context. This entry is derived from a study of T cells expressing NK-cell markers. TCRdb reanalyzed the 5' RACE reads and collapses them to one entry per CDR3 protein, without DNA. The sample includes about 390,000 distinct CDR3 sequences. The germline V gene has CDR1 SGHRS and CDR2 YFSETQ. The CDR3 has 15 residues. The sample was blood T cells: a sorted CD56 or NKG2C T cell subset, CD4+ or CD8+ T cells, or bulk PBMC T cells (not recorded which). The receptor comes from a woman in her 50s in good health. The rearrangement uses TRBV5-1 and TRBJ2-7; TCRdb names TRBD1, which stays unverified in the absence of DNA. The CDR3 loop is CASSLQGGLAYEQYF.